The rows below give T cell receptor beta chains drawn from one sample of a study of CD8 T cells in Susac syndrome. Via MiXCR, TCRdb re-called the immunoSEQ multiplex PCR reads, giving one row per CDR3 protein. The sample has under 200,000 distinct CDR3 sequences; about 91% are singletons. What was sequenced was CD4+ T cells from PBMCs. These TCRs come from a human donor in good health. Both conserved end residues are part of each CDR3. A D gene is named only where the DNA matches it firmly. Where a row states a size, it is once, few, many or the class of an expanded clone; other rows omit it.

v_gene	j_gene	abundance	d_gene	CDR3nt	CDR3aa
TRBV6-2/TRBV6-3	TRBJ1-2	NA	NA	TGTGCCAGCAGTTACTTTCTGGATGGCTACACCTTC	CASSYFLDGYTF
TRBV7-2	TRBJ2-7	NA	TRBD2	TGTGCCAGCAGTCTAGCGGGAAGCTACGAGCAGTACTTC	CASSLAGSYEQYF
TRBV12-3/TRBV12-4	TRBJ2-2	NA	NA	TGTGCCAGCAGTTTATCCAGGACGAACACCGGGGAGCTGTTTTTT	CASSLSRTNTGELFF
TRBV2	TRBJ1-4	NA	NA	TGTGCCAGCAGTGAAGAGGGGACGGCTAGGCTGTTTTTT	CASSEEGTARLFF
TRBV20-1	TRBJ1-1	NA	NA	TGCAGTGCTTATGGGACAAGGACTTATAACACTGAAGCTTTCTTT	CSAYGTRTYNTEAFF
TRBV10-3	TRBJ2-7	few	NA	TGTGCCATCAGTAACACAGGGATCGGCTACGAGCAGTACTTC	CAISNTGIGYEQYF
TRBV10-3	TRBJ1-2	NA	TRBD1	TGTGCCATCAGGGAGACAGGGGCTGGAGGCTACACCTTC	CAIRETGAGGYTF
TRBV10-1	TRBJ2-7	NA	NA	TGCGCCAGCAGTGATATGGCAGGGGCTTCTGCTAACTCCTACGAGCAGTACTTC	CASSDMAGASANSYEQYF
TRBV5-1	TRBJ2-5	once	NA	TGCGCCAGCAGCTACATCTCCGGGAGCCAAGAGACCCAGTACTTC	CASSYISGSQETQYF
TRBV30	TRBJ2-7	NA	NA	TGTGCCTGGACCCTCCTAACAGGTTCCGCCTACGAGCAGTACTTC	CAWTLLTGSAYEQYF
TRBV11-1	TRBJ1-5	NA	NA	TGTGCCAGCAGCTTAGGAGTCGGGGAAAATCAGCCCCAGCATTTT	CASSLGVGENQPQHF
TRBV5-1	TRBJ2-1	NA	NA	TGCGCCAGCAGCTTAACAGGCTACAATGAGCAGTTCTTC	CASSLTGYNEQFF
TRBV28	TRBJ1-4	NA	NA	TGTGCCAGCAAAGGGGGACAATCAAATGAAAAACTGTTTTTT	CASKGGQSNEKLFF
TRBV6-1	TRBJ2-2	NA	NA	TGTGCCAGCCCCACCCAGACAGGACTTAACACCGGGGAGCTGTTTTTT	CASPTQTGLNTGELFF
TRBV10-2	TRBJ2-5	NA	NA	TGCGCCAGCAGTGAGACTTGGCCCGATGGGACCCAGTACTTC	CASSETWPDGTQYF
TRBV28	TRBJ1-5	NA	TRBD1	TGTGCCAGCAGTTTATGGGACAGGGCGAATCAGCCCCAGCATTTT	CASSLWDRANQPQHF
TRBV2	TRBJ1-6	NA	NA	TGTGCCAGCAGACGATTACAGGAGGATTATTCACCCCTCCACTTT	CASRRLQEDYSPLHF
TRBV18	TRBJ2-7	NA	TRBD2	TGTGCCAGCTCACCGAGGGAGGGTCTCTCCTACGAGCAGTACTTC	CASSPREGLSYEQYF
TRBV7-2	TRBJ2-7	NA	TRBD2	TGTGCCAGCAGCTTAGACGCGGGGGGGCGCGAGCAGTACTTC	CASSLDAGGREQYF
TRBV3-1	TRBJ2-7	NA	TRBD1	TGTGCCAGCAGCCCTCCGGGACAGGCGGCCTACGAGCAGTACTTC	CASSPPGQAAYEQYF
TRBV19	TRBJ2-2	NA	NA	TGTGCCAGTAGAATGGCGGAGGGAATCGGGGAGCTGTTTTTT	CASRMAEGIGELFF
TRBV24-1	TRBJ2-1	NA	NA	TGTGCCACCAGTGATGCCTATGGGCGGGGAGTTACTGGCAATGAGCAGTTCTTC	CATSDAYGRGVTGNEQFF
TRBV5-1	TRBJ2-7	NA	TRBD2	TGCGCCAGCAGCCGCGCGGCTAGCGGGAGTTACGAGCAGTACTTC	CASSRAASGSYEQYF
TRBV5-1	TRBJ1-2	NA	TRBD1	TGCGCCAGCAGACGGGGACAGACTAACTATGGCTACACCTTC	CASRRGQTNYGYTF